This entry lists 23 T cell receptor beta chains sequenced from one sample in a study of identical twins. TCRdb reprocessed the 5' RACE reads via MiXCR and lists one record per CDR3 protein. The sample has hundreds of thousands of distinct CDR3 sequences, less than 25% seen once; the top ten hold about 4.3%. The sample also formed part of further work on T cells expressing NK-cell markers.

Sample: PBMCs. Every receptor here comes from a woman aged 18-29 years in good health.

This clonotype was detected many times. The chain employs TRBV27 and TRBJ2-1; a possible D gene is TRBD2 (7 bases). Trimming removed 10 bases at V and 7 bases at J, with 17 bases between. The CDR3 has 13 residues. Germline V gene sequence: CDR1 MNHEY, CDR2 SMNVEV (reference sequence). The CDR3 loop reads CATSRGEGNEQFF. CDR3 nucleotides: TGTGCCACCTCAAGGGGGGAGGGGAATGAGCAGTTCTTC.

The chain carries TRBV12-3 or TRBV12-4 and TRBJ2-3; no reliable D call. The length of the CDR3 is 11 residues. V lost 3 bases and J 9 bases, leaving 7 bases between the germline ends. The CDR3 sequence: CASSFDLTQYF. The CDR3 DNA follows: TGTGCCAGCAGTTTTGACCTAACGCAGTATTTT.

This chain links TRBV4-3 with TRBJ2-7, with TRBD1 matching over 8 bases. The CDR3 totals 15 residues. V trimming: 1 base; J trimming: 5 bases; junction bases outside the gene matches: 7. Germline lookup yields CDR1 LGHNA and CDR2 YSLEER. For the CDR3, the DNA is TGCGCCAGCAGCCAAGCAATCAGGACAGGGAACGAGCAGTACTTC. Its translation is CASSQAIRTGNEQYF.

This clonotype was seen a handful of times. This chain connects TRBV10-3 to TRBJ2-1; possibly TRBD2 for D (5 bases). Germline values: CDR1 ENHRY, CDR2 SYGVKD. The V end lost 6 bases, the J end lost 4 bases, and 19 bases lay between the germline ends. CDR3 length: 16 amino acids. The DNA of the CDR3 is TGTGCCATCAGCCTTCCTAATCGGGGTACTTACAATGAGCAGTTCTTC. This gives the protein CAISLPNRGTYNEQFF.

The rearrangement uses TRBV9 and TRBJ2-5; 8 nucleotides agree with TRBD2. V shed 0 bases, J shed 1 base, and the junction held 8 bases outside the gene matches. CDR1 is SGDLS, CDR2 YYNGEE, per germline. The CDR3 totals 17 residues. CDR3: CASSVATWAGGQETQYF. The CDR3 region has the DNA TGTGCCAGCAGCGTAGCAACGTGGGCGGGGGGCCAAGAGACCCAGTACTTC.

This chain links TRBV12-3 or TRBV12-4 with TRBJ2-1, with D maybe TRBD2 (6 bases). V dropped 6 bases and J dropped 10 bases, with 13 bases sitting between them. There are 12 residues in the CDR3. The CDR3 is CASREGRREQFF. DNA of the CDR3: TGTGCCAGCAGGGAGGGCCGGAGGGAGCAGTTCTTC.

The J gene is TRBJ2-5, the V gene TRBV4-3, with D unresolved. The CDR3 extends over 13 amino acids. Germline CDR1 is LGHNA and CDR2 is YSLEER. With 0 bases removed from V and 5 bases from J, the gap between germline ends came to 7 bases. The CDR3: CASSQEGSETQYF. As DNA, the CDR3 is TGCGCCAGCAGCCAAGAGGGGTCGGAGACCCAGTACTTC.

This clonotype was seen many times. The rearrangement joins TRBV12-3 or TRBV12-4 to TRBJ2-1; 7 bases line up with TRBD2. CDR3 size: 17 residues. V lost 5 bases to trimming and J lost 0 bases; unmatched junction nucleotides: 10. The DNA of the CDR3 is TGTGCCAGCAGTCCTAGGGCGGGGGTTAGCTCCTACAATGAGCAGTTCTTC. Encoded protein: CASSPRAGVSSYNEQFF.

This clonotype was recorded a few times. The chain couples TRBV20-1 to TRBJ2-5; D uncertain. The V gene's germline CDR1 is DFQATT and CDR2 SNEGSKA (reference sequence). CDR3 length: 13 residues. V was shortened by 4 bases and J by 3 bases, with 12 bases between the two germline ends. The CDR3 loop is CSANLGQKETQYF. CDR3 in DNA: TGCAGTGCTAATCTTGGGCAGAAAGAGACCCAGTACTTC.

V usage is TRBV4-3 and J usage is TRBJ2-7, with 9 positions matching TRBD1. This CDR3 comprises 17 residues. Unmatched junction bases numbered 12, after V lost 4 bases and J lost 2 bases. Germline V gives CDR1 LGHNA, CDR2 YSLEER. The CDR3 coding sequence is TGCGCCAGCAGCCCTGGGCCTATAGGGACAGGGCCCTACGAGCAGTACTTC. Residues: CASSPGPIGTGPYEQYF.

The rearrangement uses TRBV12-3 or TRBV12-4 and TRBJ1-2; TRBD1 matches at 7 bases. V shed 3 bases and J 8 bases; nucleotides not matched to a gene: 12. This CDR3 is 15 amino acids long. CDR3 residues: CASSFNRGQARGYTF. In DNA form, the CDR3 reads TGTGCCAGCAGTTTTAATAGAGGACAGGCACGCGGCTACACCTTC.

There are many counts of this clonotype. The rearrangement links TRBV5-5 to TRBJ1-5, with 8 bases identical to TRBD1. The V gene end was trimmed by 4 bases and the J gene end by 4 bases; junction bases not matched to a gene: 4. Germline V gives CDR1 SGHKS, CDR2 YYEKEE (reference sequence). The CDR3 is made up of 14 amino acids. The CDR3 DNA reads TGTGCCAGCAGCCCCGGACAGGGTAATCAGCCCCAGCATTTT. This encodes CASSPGQGNQPQHF.

There are a few counts of this clonotype. This chain links TRBV20-1 with TRBJ2-5, with 10 bases that match TRBD1. The ends lost 3 bases at V and 4 bases at J; junction bases unmatched: 5. The germline gives CDR1 DFQATT, CDR2 SNEGSKA (reference sequence). The CDR3 extends over 14 amino acids. CDR3 coding DNA: TGCAGTGCTAGCCGGGACAGGGGACGAGAGACCCAGTACTTC. Translating it yields CSASRDRGRETQYF.

The V and J genes are TRBV5-6 and TRBJ2-3; D may be TRBD2 (5 bases). V shed 0 bases and J shed 1 base, with 9 bases lying between them. CDR1 and CDR2 from the germline V gene are SGHDT and YYEEEE. The CDR3 extends over 15 amino acids. The CDR3 sequence: CASSLAHGGTDTQYF. The CDR3 DNA sequence: TGTGCCAGCAGCTTGGCCCACGGGGGCACAGATACGCAGTATTTT.

The genes are TRBV27 and TRBJ2-3; TRBD2 matches at 7 bases. Germline loops: CDR1 MNHEY, CDR2 SMNVEV (reference sequence). The CDR3 is 18 amino acids. V lost 6 bases to trimming and J lost 0 bases; unmatched junction nucleotides: 15. Here the CDR3 reads CASSSYTSGLLSTDTQYF. The CDR3 coding sequence is TGTGCCAGCAGCTCCTATACCTCGGGACTACTTAGCACAGATACGCAGTATTTT.

In this sample, this clonotype turned up a few times. CDR3 DNA sequence: TGCAGTGCTAGAGATTCAGCGACAGGCCAGCCCCAGCATTTT. This sequence encodes CSARDSATGQPQHF. The V call is TRBV20-1, the J call TRBJ1-5, with D maybe TRBD1 (6 bases). Germline lookup yields CDR1 DFQATT and CDR2 SNEGSKA (reference sequence). V was clipped by 0 bases and J by 7 bases, with 13 bases between them. The CDR3 contains 14 residues.

This clonotype was counted between two and nine times. The gene calls are TRBV7-2 and TRBJ2-5; 12 nucleotides line up with TRBD2. The V and J ends lost 0 bases and 5 bases, in that order; junction bases with no gene match: 7. The CDR3 spans 17 residues. Per the germline V gene, CDR1 is SGHTA and CDR2 is FQGNSA. CDR3 sequence reads: CASSLARSSGRGETQYF. DNA of the CDR3: TGTGCCAGCAGCTTAGCGAGGTCTAGCGGGAGGGGGGAGACCCAGTACTTC. Together with reference TRBV7-2 and TRBJ2-5, the CDR3 gives the full variable domain: GAGVSQSPSNKVTEKGKDVELRCDPISGHTALYWYRQSLGQGLEFLIYFQGNSAPDKSGLPSDRFSAERTGGSVSTLTIQRTQQEDSAVYLCASSLARSSGRGETQYFGPGTRLLVL.

This clonotype was picked up a small number of times. This sequence joins TRBV12-3 or TRBV12-4 and TRBJ2-4; D might be TRBD2 (6 bases). This CDR3 region has 16 residues. V was clipped by 1 base and J by 2 bases, with 12 bases between them. The CDR3 coding sequence is TGTGCCAGCAGTTTAGAGGCGGGGAGCACCAAAAACATTCAGTACTTC. Translation: CASSLEAGSTKNIQYF.

The chain uses TRBV6-5 and TRBJ1-2, with a tentative D call TRBD1 (5 bases). Trimming left V 4 bases short and J 1 base short, with 7 bases between. The length of the CDR3 is 13 residues. The germline V gene encodes CDR1 MNHEY and CDR2 SVGAGI. The DNA for the CDR3 is TGTGCCAGCAGTTTCGACAGTAACTATGGCTACACCTTC. Amino acid sequence: CASSFDSNYGYTF.

This chain uses TRBV27 with TRBJ2-2; D tentatively reads TRBD1 or TRBD2 (7 bases each). Germline V gene sequence: CDR1 MNHEY, CDR2 SMNVEV (reference sequence). The CDR3 runs to 16 residues. V lost 5 bases to trimming and J lost 5 bases, with 18 bases between them. CDR3 residues: CASSLRGGPRTGELFF. CDR3 sequence (DNA): TGTGCCAGCAGTCTCAGGGGGGGGCCGCGGACCGGGGAGCTGTTTTTT.

The CDR3, as DNA: TGTGCCAGCAGCTTAGTAAGCGGAGCAGGCTACGAGCAGTACTTC. Amino acid sequence: CASSLVSGAGYEQYF. V usage is TRBV7-2 and J usage is TRBJ2-7, with a possible D match to TRBD2 (5 bases). The CDR3 has 15 amino acids. CDR1 is SGHTA, CDR2 FQGNSA, per germline. Trimming took off 1 base at V and 3 bases at J, with 13 bases between the two ends.

The chain is built from TRBV27 and TRBJ1-2; the D is unclear. V lost 0 bases, J lost 2 bases, and 10 bases lay in between. This CDR3 region has 15 residues. Germline-derived CDR1 and CDR2 are MNHEY and SMNVEV (reference sequence). CDR3 in DNA: TGTGCCAGCAGTTTATCGGGCCAGGAGAACTATGGCTACACCTTC. This codes for CASSLSGQENYGYTF.

This clonotype showed up many times. This sequence joins TRBV7-2 and TRBJ2-7; the match to TRBD2 covers 11 bases. CDR3 size: 15 residues. CDR1 is SGHTA and CDR2 is FQGNSA in the germline V gene. V lost 3 bases to trimming and J lost 2 bases; unmatched junction nucleotides: 3. CDR3 nucleotide sequence: TGTGCCAGCAGCTTCCTAGCGGGAGGTGCCTACGAGCAGTACTTC. It is translated as CASSFLAGGAYEQYF.